Below, 15 T cell receptor beta chains from the same sample are listed, as sequenced in a study of T cell clonotyping in hematopoietic cell transplantation. Produced via immunoSEQ multiplex PCR; TCRdb's table is partial and in-frame only. Of 15,000 to 20,000 clones detected, about 76% appear once; the ten largest clones hold roughly a tenth. Specimen: peripheral blood mononuclear cells. These receptors originate from a woman aged 55-70 years in good health. Some clones in this sample may be carry-over from other donors' samples.

The chain joins TRBV27 to TRBJ1-2, with no clear D. Germline V lookup: CDR1 MNHEY, CDR2 SMNVEV (reference sequence). Trimming removed 4 bases from V and 4 bases from J, with 4 bases in between. This CDR3 is 11 amino acids long. This CDR3 is CASSSGYGYTF. The CDR3 DNA is TGTGCCAGCAGTTCTGGCTATGGCTACACCTTC.

Remarks on this clone: At one boundary the junction diverges from the germline segment, which might be a read error. V gene TRBV7-7 combines with J gene TRBJ2-2; D tentatively fits TRBD1 or TRBD2 (6 bases each). CDR3 size: 15 residues. CDR1 SSHAT and CDR2 FNYEAQ come from the germline V gene (reference sequence). The CDR3 reads CASSLEGGGTGELFF. DNA for the CDR3: TGTGCTAGCAGCTTGGAAGGGGGAGGCACCGGGGAGCTGTTTTTT.

The V and J genes are TRBV4-3 and TRBJ2-3, with no clear D. There are 14 residues in the CDR3. V gave up 0 bases and J gave up 2 bases, with 6 bases separating them. The germline gives CDR1 LGHNA, CDR2 YSLEER. For the CDR3, the DNA is TGCGCCAGCAGCCAAGATGAAAACACAGATACGCAGTATTTT. It translates to CASSQDENTDTQYF.

V and J are TRBV7-8 and TRBJ2-7, with 8 bases fitting TRBD1. J was trimmed by 1 base and V by 3 bases; bases with no gene match: 5. CDR1 and CDR2 from the germline V gene are SGHVS and FQNEAQ. The CDR3 spans 15 residues. The CDR3 sequence: CASSLRQGASYEQYF. The DNA for the CDR3 is TGTGCCAGCAGCTTGCGCCAGGGGGCTTCCTACGAGCAGTACTTC. The full variable domain, with the rest looked up from reference TRBV7-8 and TRBJ2-7, is GAGVSQSPRYKVAKRGQDVALRCDPISGHVSLFWYQQALGQGPEFLTYFQNEAQLDKSGLPSDRFFAERPEGSVSTLKIQRTQQEDSAVYLCASSLRQGASYEQYFGPGTRLTVT.

In its sample, this clone was seen once. This chain connects TRBV19 to TRBJ1-5, with D unclear. V gave up 7 bases and J gave up 0 bases, with 13 bases separating them. CDR3 length: 15 amino acids. Germline V gene sequence: CDR1 LNHDA, CDR2 SQIVND (reference sequence). CDR3 in amino acids: CASTPMGYSNQPQHF. CDR3 DNA: TGTGCCAGTACCCCTATGGGTTATAGCAATCAGCCCCAGCATTTT.

This rearrangement joins TRBV6-5 to TRBJ2-3; 7 bases agree with TRBD2. Germline V CDR1 and CDR2: MNHEY, SVGAGI. Trimming removed 5 bases from V and 1 base from J; junction bases left unmatched: 6. This CDR3 contains 15 residues. The CDR3 nucleotides read TGTGCCAGCAGTCTCTTGGGGGGGGGCACAGATACGCAGTATTTT. Translating gives CASSLLGGGTDTQYF.

In its sample, this clone is medium-sized. The chain carries TRBV4-3 and TRBJ1-5; D unclear. CDR3 length: 13 residues. The V gene's germline CDR1 is LGHNA and CDR2 YSLEER. V was cut by 0 bases and J by 6 bases, with 6 bases left in between. The CDR3 DNA reads TGCGCCAGCAGCCAAGAGCGGAGTCAGCCCCAGCATTTT. This encodes CASSQERSQPQHF.

This chain uses TRBV5-1 with TRBJ2-7; D may correspond to TRBD1 or TRBD2 (6 bases each). The V end was cut by 8 bases, the J end by 5 bases, with 20 bases between. Germline V gene data show CDR1 as SGHRS and CDR2 as YFSETQ. The length of the CDR3 is 14 residues. The CDR3 spells CARKTWGAQHEQYF. CDR3 bases: TGCGCCAGAAAAACCTGGGGGGCGCAACACGAGCAGTACTTC.

Only a few counts were recorded for this clone. The rearrangement joins TRBV28 to TRBJ2-3, with D unclear. Germline V gives CDR1 MDHEN, CDR2 SYDVKM. Trimming took 3 bases from V and 5 from J, leaving 6 bases between them. This CDR3 spans 12 amino acids. DNA of the CDR3: TGTGCCAGCAGTTTTCTGAGAGATACGCAGTATTTT. Protein product: CASSFLRDTQYF.

CDR3 region: CASSEYRGGIYGYTF. The CDR3 region has the DNA TGTGCCAGCAGTGAATATAGGGGGGGCATCTATGGCTACACCTTC. The chain carries TRBV25-1 and TRBJ1-2; D perhaps matches TRBD1 (6 bases). V was cut by 0 bases and J by 4 bases, with 12 bases left in between. The length of the CDR3 is 15 residues. Per germline, CDR1 MGHDK and CDR2 SYGVNS.

J is TRBJ1-5 and V is TRBV5-8, with unresolved D. Per germline, CDR1 SGHTS and CDR2 YDEGEE. V was shortened by 4 bases and J by 5 bases, with 16 bases between the two germline ends. This CDR3 has 15 amino acids. The CDR3 DNA reads as TGTGCCAGCAGCGCGTTAAGAGGGCACGATCAGCCCCAGCATTTT. It encodes CASSALRGHDQPQHF.

The gene calls are TRBV29-1 and TRBJ1-3; tentatively, D is TRBD1 (5 bases). This CDR3 region has 16 residues. V was cut by 1 base and J by 0 bases, with 13 bases left in between. Germline V gives CDR1 SQVTM, CDR2 ANQGSEA. The DNA of the CDR3 is TGCAGCGTTGAAGGCCCGGGGCAGAGCTCTGGAAACACCATATATTTT. It translates to CSVEGPGQSSGNTIYF.

This sequence joins TRBV6-6 and TRBJ1-2; the D gene is possibly TRBD1 (5 bases). CDR3 length: 14 amino acids. Looked up from germline, CDR1 is MNHNY and CDR2 is SVGAGI (reference sequence). The V gene lost 4 bases and the J gene lost 7 bases, with 16 bases spanning the gap. The DNA of the CDR3 is TGTGCCAGCAGTTCTGCGACCGCGGGGGGTGGCTACACCTTC. Translation gives CASSSATAGGGYTF.

The table lists this clone with a few counts. V gene TRBV2 combines with J gene TRBJ1-3; no clear D. Trimming removed 7 bases at V and 4 bases at J, with 11 bases between. The V gene's germline CDR1 is SNHLY and CDR2 FYNNEI. The length of the CDR3 is 13 residues. The CDR3 nucleotides are TGTGCCAGCAATTATTTAGGCGGAAACACCATATATTTT. This sequence encodes CASNYLGGNTIYF.

This clone was observed a handful of times. The chain joins TRBV4-1 to TRBJ1-2; a weak D match, TRBD1 (6 bases). V dropped 6 bases and J dropped 4 bases, with 15 bases sitting between them. Germline CDR1 MGHRA, CDR2 YSYEKL. This CDR3 has 14 amino acids. CDR3 region: CASREWGHFYGYTF. DNA of the CDR3: TGCGCCAGCAGAGAGTGGGGACACTTCTATGGCTACACCTTC.